A single sample gave rise to the 2 T cell receptor beta chains below, sequenced in a study of cytomegalovirus exposure and HLA in healthy donors. Primers: 60 Vbeta forward and 13 Jbeta reverse. The method was immunoSEQ multiplex PCR; TCRdb's version includes in-frame clones alone and lacks a portion of them. The table includes fewer than 70,000 clones, about 74% detected once. Sequenced sample: PBMCs. All receptors come from a woman aged 60-75 years in good health and CMV-seropositive.

The chain joins TRBV7-8 to TRBJ2-7; 12 nucleotides align to TRBD1. This CDR3 is built from 16 residues. Looked up from germline, CDR1 is SGHVS and CDR2 is FQNEAQ. V lost 5 bases and J lost 7; bases outside the gene matches: 12. The CDR3 sequence is CASSTVPGQGALEQYF. The CDR3 DNA follows: TGTGCCAGCAGCACAGTTCCGGGACAGGGGGCGCTTGAGCAGTACTTC.

The chain uses TRBV9 and TRBJ2-7; 7 nucleotides agree with TRBD1. Germline CDR1 and CDR2: SGDLS and YYNGEE. J was trimmed by 1 base and V by 4 bases; bases with no gene match: 11. The CDR3 loop spans 16 amino acids. The CDR3 loop is CASSPHGQALSYEQYF. In nucleotides, the CDR3 is TGTGCCAGCAGCCCCCACGGACAGGCCCTTTCCTACGAGCAGTACTTC.